This TCR beta chain appears in the sequencing data of a study of cytomegalovirus exposure and HLA in healthy donors. A note on this clone: Its antigen is not known.

CDR3 length: 15 amino acids. Germline values: CDR1 SGHVS, CDR2 FQNEAQ. The V segment lost 6 bases and the J segment 1 base; nucleotides outside the gene matches: 6. General observations from the study: Rare TCR sequences dominated, though some public TCRs recurred in many donors. Researchers catalogued over 150 TCR beta chains as cytomegalovirus-associated. Within the 90 to 150 validation repertoires, first-cohort TCR clusters tended to co-occur, according to a later analysis.

Generated by immunoSEQ multiplex PCR, the TCRdb table keeps only in-frame clones and is missing some. The sample holds some 290,000 clones, around 90% seen once. This sequence joins TRBV7-8 and TRBJ2-5; 9 bases agree with TRBD1. Sequencing was performed on PBMCs. The receptor was derived from a man aged 30 to 39 in good health and CMV-seronegative. CDR3 in DNA: TGTGCCAGCAGAAGGACAGGGGTCATCCAAGAGACCCAGTACTTC. This translates into CASRRTGVIQETQYF.